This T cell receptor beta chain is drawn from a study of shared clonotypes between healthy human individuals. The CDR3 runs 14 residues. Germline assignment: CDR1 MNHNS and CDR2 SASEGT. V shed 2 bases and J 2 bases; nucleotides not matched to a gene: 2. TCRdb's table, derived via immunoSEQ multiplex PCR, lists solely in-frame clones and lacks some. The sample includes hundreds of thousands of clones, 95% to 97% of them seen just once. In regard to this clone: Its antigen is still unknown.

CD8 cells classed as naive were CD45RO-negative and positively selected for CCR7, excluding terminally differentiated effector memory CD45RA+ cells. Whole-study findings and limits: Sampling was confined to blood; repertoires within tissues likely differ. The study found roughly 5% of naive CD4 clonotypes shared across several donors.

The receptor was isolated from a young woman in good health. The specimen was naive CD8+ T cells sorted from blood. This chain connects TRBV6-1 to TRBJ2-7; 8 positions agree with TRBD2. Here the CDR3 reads CASSETGGTYEQYF. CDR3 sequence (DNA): TGTGCCAGCAGTGAAACGGGGGGGACCTACGAGCAGTACTTC.